This T cell receptor beta chain derives from a study of T-cell memory formation after mild COVID-19. Study results and limitations: Nothing confirmed that second-wave clones peaking on day 37 were specific for SARS-CoV-2.

After 5'RACE with constant-segment primers, TCR alpha and TCR beta cDNA libraries carrying sample barcodes and UMIs were obtained. Via MiXCR, TCRdb re-called the 5' RACE reads, giving one row per CDR3 protein. The data hold 470,000 or so distinct CDR3 sequences, with around a sixth observed a single time. As regards this clonotype: Antigen: not known.

The source is an adult woman who had mild COVID-19 (a few samples of this study predate the infection). Cell type and time point are not known. Sequencing was done on a sample of PBMCs or a T cell subset sorted from them (not recorded which).

CDR3 nucleotides: TGTGCCAGCAGCTTAGAAGGGGGCAAAGCGGATGGCTACACCTTC. Protein sequence: CASSLEGGKADGYTF. The J gene is TRBJ1-2, the V gene TRBV7-9; 7 bases line up with TRBD1. CDR1 SEHNR and CDR2 FQNEAQ come from the germline V gene (reference sequence). V shed 1 base and J 6 bases; nucleotides not matched to a gene: 8. The CDR3 loop spans 15 amino acids.